The 6 T cell receptor beta chains presented below share a single source sample, sequenced in a study of T cell responses to AZD1222 COVID-19 vaccine. Some clones are missing from TCRdb's copy, which holds only in-frame ones; the method was immunoSEQ multiplex PCR. The profile shows about 150,000 clones, 80% to 90% of them singletons. The specimen was peripheral blood, collected on day 0 of AZD1222 vaccination. The receptors were gathered from an adult in good health.

The chain recombines TRBV6-5 with TRBJ2-7; 11 nucleotides match TRBD2. The V gene end was trimmed by 4 bases and the J gene end by 3 bases; junction bases not matched to a gene: 5. Germline V gene lookup returns CDR1 MNHEY and CDR2 SVGAGI. CDR3 length equals 15 residues. CDR3 DNA sequence: TGTGCCAGCAGTTGGGAGACTAGCGGGATCTACGAGCAGTACTTC. This translates into CASSWETSGIYEQYF.

The V gene is TRBV19, the J gene TRBJ1-5, with D uncertain. From germline, CDR1 is LNHDA and CDR2 SQIVND (reference sequence). Trimming took 5 bases from V and 7 from J, leaving 18 bases between them. This CDR3 has 15 amino acids. In nucleotides, the CDR3 is TGTGCCAGTAGTGTCCCGGGTGGCCCGTTCCAGCCCCAGCATTTT. Translated, it gives CASSVPGGPFQPQHF. The variable domain in full, completed from reference TRBV19 and TRBJ1-5, reads DGGITQSPKYLFRKEGQNVTLSCEQNLNHDAMYWYRQDPGQGLRLIYYSQIVNDFQKGDIAEGYSVSREKKESFPLTVTSAQKNPTAFYLCASSVPGGPFQPQHFGDGTRLSIL.

This chain connects TRBV23-1 to TRBJ2-5; a weak D match, TRBD1 (5 bases). TRBV23-1 is given ORF status, its function remaining uncertain. With 8 bases removed from V and 4 bases from J, the gap between germline ends came to 17 bases. The CDR3 length is 14 residues. The CDR3 region has the DNA TGCGCCAGCGATCCGAACAGGTTGACAGAGACCCAGTACTTC. Amino acids: CASDPNRLTETQYF.

This clone was detected only once. V gene TRBV3-1 (or the pseudogene TRBV3-2) combines with J gene TRBJ1-6, with D unresolved. V was pared by 1 base and J by 6 bases, with 7 bases between. This CDR3 has 14 residues. The germline V gene has CDR1 LGHDT and CDR2 YNNKEL (reference sequence). CDR3 residues: CASSQGGSNSPLHF. Written as DNA, the CDR3 is TGTGCCAGCAGCCAAGGAGGGTCTAATTCACCCCTCCACTTT.

The chain couples TRBV7-9 to TRBJ2-7; D gene ambiguous. This CDR3 region has 11 residues. CDR1 is SEHNR, CDR2 FQNEAQ, per germline (reference sequence). V dropped 3 bases and J dropped 5 bases, with 5 bases sitting between them. The CDR3 sequence is CASSFQDEQYF. The CDR3 DNA is TGTGCCAGCAGCTTCCAGGACGAGCAGTACTTC.

The genes are TRBV10-2 and TRBJ2-1; D perhaps matches TRBD2 (5 bases). Trimming removed 2 bases from V and 13 bases from J, with 12 bases in between. Germline assignment: CDR1 WSHSY and CDR2 SAAADI. The CDR3 is 12 residues long. DNA for the CDR3: TGCGCCAGCAGTGAGGGTGGAGGTAGACAGTTCTTC. Protein: CASSEGGGRQFF.